These 32 T cell receptor beta chains originate from one sample sequenced in a study of molecular identifiers for immune sequencing clone quantification. TCRdb reprocessed the PCR reads with MiXCR, giving one entry per CDR3 protein. The repertoire holds about 500,000 distinct CDR3 sequences, with about 26% as singletons. Source material: naive CD8+ T cells from blood, with Jurkat cell RNA spiked in. The sample's subset: FACS-sorted CD8+CD4-CCR7+CD45RA+ naive T cells. Receptor source: a human donor in good health. Some libraries in this study had Jurkat cell RNA spiked in.

This clonotype was counted only a few times. This chain joins TRBV20-1 and TRBJ2-7, with D perhaps matching TRBD1 (6 bases). Germline values: CDR1 DFQATT, CDR2 SNEGSKA (reference sequence). CDR3 length: 11 residues. Trimming shortened V by 4 bases and J by 4 bases, and 8 bases separated the two germline ends. This CDR3 is CSAIDRYEQYF. DNA for the CDR3: TGCAGTGCTATCGACAGGTACGAGCAGTACTTC.

In the case of this clonotype: A read error may be the cause here, since a much bigger clone is one base away. The chain combines TRBV4-1 with TRBJ1-5; tentative D call: TRBD1 (6 bases). V was clipped by 1 base and J by 5 bases, with 9 bases between them. Germline CDR1 and CDR2: MGHRA and YSYEKL. The CDR3 consists of 14 residues. CDR3 amino acids: CASSQGQDHQPQHF. CDR3 nucleotide sequence: TGCGCCAGCAGCCAAGGACAGGACCATCAGCCCCAGCATTTT.

This clonotype appeared a few times. V usage is TRBV19 and J usage is TRBJ1-5; D is perhaps TRBD1 (5 bases). Trimming removed 3 bases from V and 5 bases from J, with 20 bases in between. The CDR3 is 17 amino acids. The V gene's germline CDR1 is LNHDA and CDR2 SQIVND (reference sequence). The CDR3 reads CASSMALPRRGYQPQHF. The DNA for the CDR3 is TGTGCCAGTAGTATGGCGTTGCCCCGGCGGGGCTATCAGCCCCAGCATTTT.

V gene TRBV20-1 combines with J gene TRBJ2-7; D gene uncertain. The germline V gene has CDR1 DFQATT and CDR2 SNEGSKA (reference sequence). This CDR3 region has 13 residues. V gave up 2 bases and J gave up 4 bases, with 12 bases separating them. The chain's CDR3 is CSARILSRYEQYF. CDR3 nucleotide sequence: TGCAGTGCTAGAATCCTTTCGAGGTACGAGCAGTACTTC.

The chain carries TRBV2 and TRBJ2-5, with 9 bases matching TRBD1. The CDR3 has 14 residues. The germline CDR1 and CDR2 sequences are SNHLY and FYNNEI. Trimming removed 5 bases from V and 6 bases from J; junction bases left unmatched: 7. As DNA, the CDR3 is TGTGCCAGCAGTCCGCGGGACAGGGTTCAGACCCAGTACTTC. Translated, it gives CASSPRDRVQTQYF.

As concerns this clonotype: With a much larger clone just one base away, this may be a read error. In nucleotides, the CDR3 is TGTGCTAGTGGTGCAGGGGACCTAACAGATGCGCAGTATTTT. Translating gives CASGAGDLTDAQYF. The chain uses TRBV12-5 and TRBJ2-3; a weak D match, TRBD1 (6 bases). The CDR3 covers 14 residues. Germline V CDR1 and CDR2: LGHNT, FRNRAP.

The gene calls are TRBV7-6 and TRBJ1-1, with TRBD1 as a possible D gene (5 bases). Germline V gives CDR1 SGHVS, CDR2 FNYEAQ. The V gene lost 4 bases and the J gene lost 1 base, with 10 bases spanning the gap. The CDR3 has 14 amino acids. The CDR3 region is CASSSGAENTEAFF. As DNA, the CDR3 is TGTGCCAGCAGCTCCGGGGCAGAGAACACTGAAGCTTTCTTT. The entire variable domain, with the rest obtained from reference TRBV7-6 and TRBJ1-1, is as follows: GAGVSQSPRYKVTKRGQDVALRCDPISGHVSLYWYRQALGQGPEFLTYFNYEAQQDKSGLPNDRFSAERPEGSISTLTIQRTEQRDSAMYRCASSSGAENTEAFFGQGTRLTVV.

This clonotype was seen many times. This chain uses TRBV7-9 with TRBJ2-7; no clear D. With 1 base removed from V and 5 bases from J, the gap between germline ends came to 12 bases. Germline CDR1 reads SEHNR; CDR2 reads FQNEAQ (reference sequence). The CDR3 has 14 residues. CDR3 amino acids: CASSLDVGRDEQYF. CDR3 nucleotide sequence: TGTGCCAGCAGCTTAGATGTCGGACGCGACGAGCAGTACTTC.

This clonotype turned up a few times. This chain joins TRBV14 and TRBJ1-4; 8 nucleotides match TRBD1. J was trimmed by 8 bases and V by 6 bases; bases with no gene match: 14. The germline gives CDR1 SGHDN, CDR2 FVKESK. CDR3 length equals 16 residues. CDR3 residues: CASSPLPGQATEKLFF. The CDR3 region has the DNA TGTGCCAGCAGTCCGTTGCCGGGACAGGCAACCGAAAAACTGTTTTTT.

This clonotype came up many times. The gene calls are TRBV29-1 and TRBJ1-2, with no clear D. Germline values: CDR1 SQVTM, CDR2 ANQGSEA. This CDR3 comprises 13 residues. V was pared by 0 bases and J by 5 bases, with 10 bases between. CDR3 sequence reads: CSVEERRRYGYTF. The CDR3 bases are TGCAGCGTTGAAGAGAGAAGGCGGTATGGCTACACCTTC.

This clonotype showed up just a few times. The rearrangement joins TRBV24-1 to TRBJ2-2; TRBD1 matches at 11 bases. V shed 3 bases, J shed 3 bases, and the junction held 5 bases outside the gene matches. Germline V gene sequence: CDR1 KGHDR, CDR2 SFDVKD. The CDR3 extends over 17 amino acids. The DNA of the CDR3 is TGTGCCACCAGTGATCACGGACAGGGGGCCGACACCGGGGAGCTGTTTTTT. This sequence encodes CATSDHGQGADTGELFF.

The chain combines TRBV15 with TRBJ2-7; D is perhaps TRBD1 or TRBD2 (5 bases each). Germline CDR1 is LNHNV and CDR2 is YYDKDF (reference sequence). The length of the CDR3 is 17 residues. V was pared by 3 bases and J by 5 bases, with 23 bases between. The CDR3 loop is CATSSDVLGTPGDEQYF. CDR3 DNA sequence: TGTGCCACCAGCAGTGATGTGTTAGGGACCCCCGGTGACGAGCAGTACTTC.

The V call is TRBV28, the J call TRBJ1-5; unclear D gene. Trimming took off 6 bases at V and 7 bases at J, with 13 bases between the two ends. The CDR3 length is 13 residues. CDR1 is MDHEN, CDR2 SYDVKM, per germline. The CDR3 nucleotides read TGTGCCAGCAGCCCCTACGAGAGCCAGCCCCAGCATTTT. The encoded protein is CASSPYESQPQHF.

This clonotype has at least ten counts. V is TRBV5-1 and J is TRBJ2-7; weak D call: TRBD2 (7 bases). CDR3 length: 12 residues. Germline assignment: CDR1 SGHRS and CDR2 YFSETQ. V gave up 4 bases and J gave up 5 bases, with 10 bases separating them. CDR3 sequence: CASSPGGHEQYF. The CDR3 region has the DNA TGCGCCAGCAGCCCCGGGGGGCACGAGCAGTACTTC.

J is TRBJ1-2 and V is TRBV27, with D maybe TRBD1 (5 bases). In germline, CDR1 is MNHEY, CDR2 SMNVEV (reference sequence). V was clipped by 2 bases and J by 6 bases, with 10 bases between them. CDR3 size: 13 residues. CDR3 region: CASSLAGGDGYTF. The CDR3 nucleotides read TGTGCCAGCAGTTTAGCGGGGGGAGATGGCTACACCTTC.

This clonotype has more than one count but fewer than ten. The rearrangement links TRBV7-6 to TRBJ2-7; 7 positions agree with TRBD2. The V segment lost 4 bases and the J segment 2 bases; nucleotides outside the gene matches: 17. This CDR3 spans 18 amino acids. Germline CDR1 is SGHVS and CDR2 is FNYEAQ. CDR3 amino acids: CASSSSRGVGSPAYEQYF. CDR3 nucleotide sequence: TGTGCCAGCAGCTCCAGTCGGGGGGTCGGGAGTCCGGCCTACGAGCAGTACTTC.

The sample holds many counts of this clonotype. This chain links TRBV5-1 with TRBJ2-5; D tentatively fits TRBD1 or TRBD2 (5 bases each). This CDR3 contains 14 residues. Germline lookup yields CDR1 SGHRS and CDR2 YFSETQ. The ends were cut back, 3 bases at V and 3 bases at J, with 12 bases in the middle. Here the CDR3 DNA reads TGCGCCAGCAGCTCCGGGACGAATAAAGAGACCCAGTACTTC. It yields the protein CASSSGTNKETQYF.

CDR3 protein: CASKVMAASNSPLHF. CDR3 bases: TGTGCCAGTAAGGTGATGGCAGCGAGTAATTCACCCCTCCACTTT. This chain connects TRBV19 to TRBJ1-6; D uncertain. The germline V gene has CDR1 LNHDA and CDR2 SQIVND (reference sequence). The CDR3 consists of 15 residues. The V and J ends lost 7 bases and 6 bases respectively, with 16 bases between them.

This clonotype was recorded many times. The chain combines TRBV2 with TRBJ1-3; TRBD1 is a possible D gene (5 bases). CDR1 and CDR2 (germline): SNHLY, FYNNEI. Trimming cost V 7 bases and J 3 bases, with 10 bases left between them. This CDR3 region has 13 residues. CDR3 coding DNA: TGTGCCAGCACCAGGGTCTATGGAAACACCATATATTTT. Translated, it gives CASTRVYGNTIYF.

This rearrangement joins TRBV7-9 to TRBJ2-7; D is unresolved. Germline-derived CDR1 and CDR2 are SEHNR and FQNEAQ (reference sequence). The length of the CDR3 is 13 residues. The V gene lost 2 bases and the J gene lost 5 bases, with 10 bases spanning the gap. The CDR3: CASSLTLVDEQYF. DNA of the CDR3: TGTGCCAGCAGCTTAACTCTCGTTGACGAGCAGTACTTC. The whole variable domain, remainder taken from reference TRBV7-9 and TRBJ2-7, is DTGVSQNPRHKITKRGQNVTFRCDPISEHNRLYWYRQTLGQGPEFLTYFQNEAQLEKSRLLSDRFSAERPKGSFSTLEIQRTEQGDSAMYLCASSLTLVDEQYFGPGTRLTVT.

This clonotype has at least ten counts. The chain is built from TRBV30 and TRBJ2-3; the D gene is possibly TRBD2 (6 bases). The germline CDR1 and CDR2 sequences are GTSNPN and SVGIG (reference sequence). V was trimmed by 3 bases and J by 10 bases, leaving 14 bases between them. The CDR3 consists of 12 residues. The DNA of the CDR3 is TGTGCCTGGAGACCGATCGGGGACTCGCAGTATTTT. This codes for CAWRPIGDSQYF. Together with reference TRBV30 and TRBJ2-3, the CDR3 gives the full variable domain: SQTIHQWPATLVQPVGSPLSLECTVEGTSNPNLYWYRQAAGRGLQLLFYSVGIGQISSEVPQNLSASRPQDRQFILSSKKLLLSDSGFYLCAWRPIGDSQYFGPGTRLTVL.

This clonotype was counted many times. The rearrangement uses TRBV7-2 and TRBJ2-7; TRBD1 is a possible D gene (6 bases). This CDR3 is built from 14 residues. Germline CDR1 and CDR2: SGHTA and FQGNSA. Trimming removed 1 base from V and 3 bases from J, with 10 bases in between. The CDR3 sequence is CASSLGQGHYEQYF. The CDR3 DNA follows: TGTGCCAGCAGCTTAGGCCAGGGGCACTACGAGCAGTACTTC.

V usage is TRBV20-1 and J usage is TRBJ2-7; D is undetermined. The CDR3 has 15 amino acids. Trimming took 0 bases from V and 0 from J, leaving 12 bases between them. Germline lookup yields CDR1 DFQATT and CDR2 SNEGSKA (reference sequence). This chain's CDR3 is CSARDIRKTSYEQYF. CDR3 DNA: TGCAGTGCTAGAGATATTAGGAAGACCTCCTACGAGCAGTACTTC.

In the case of this clonotype: This may be a read error, as it is one base from a much larger clone. The rearrangement links TRBV9 to TRBJ2-5, with a possible D match to TRBD1 (5 bases). Trimming took 0 bases from V and 4 from J, leaving 13 bases between them. The CDR3 spans 15 residues. Germline V CDR1 and CDR2: SGDLS, YYNGEE. CDR3 in amino acids: CASSVEGVDRETQYF. CDR3 in DNA: TGTGCCAGCAGCGTAGAAGGGGTTGACAGAGAGACCCAGTACTTC. The whole variable domain, remainder taken from reference TRBV9 and TRBJ2-5, is DSGVTQTPKHLITATGQRVTLRCSPRSGDLSVYWYQQSLDQGLQFLIQYYNGEERAKGNILERFSAQQFPDLHSELNLSSLELGDSALYFCASSVEGVDRETQYFGPGTRLLVL.

V usage is TRBV27 and J usage is TRBJ2-5; 10 positions match TRBD2. The V and J ends lost 5 bases and 5 bases, in that order; junction bases with no gene match: 14. Looked up from germline, CDR1 is MNHEY and CDR2 is SMNVEV (reference sequence). This CDR3 is 17 amino acids long. The CDR3 sequence: CASSTVGLAGVYETQYF. For the CDR3, the DNA is TGTGCCAGCAGTACCGTAGGGCTAGCGGGAGTATATGAGACCCAGTACTTC.

This clonotype was seen repeatedly, ten times or more. The rearrangement links TRBV29-1 to TRBJ1-1, with 9 bases aligning to TRBD1. There are 13 residues in the CDR3. With V trimmed by 4 bases and J by 1 base, 1 base remained unmatched. Germline V gives CDR1 SQVTM, CDR2 ANQGSEA. The CDR3 here is CSVVGQGNTEAFF. The CDR3 coding sequence is TGCAGCGTTGTGGGACAGGGGAACACTGAAGCTTTCTTT.

With respect to this clonotype: A clone one base away is much larger, so this may be a read error. The rearrangement links TRBV30 to TRBJ1-1; D is unclear. This CDR3 contains 13 residues. Germline lookup yields CDR1 GTSNPN and CDR2 SVGIG (reference sequence). CDR3 sequence reads: CAWSLFGNTKAFF. The DNA for the CDR3 is TGTGCCTGGAGCCTGTTCGGGAACACTAAAGCTTTCTTT.

This clonotype has more than one count but fewer than ten. The genes are TRBV27 and TRBJ2-2, with no clear D. This CDR3 contains 13 residues. Per the germline V gene, CDR1 is MNHEY and CDR2 is SMNVEV (reference sequence). Trimming took off 1 base at V and 6 bases at J, with 6 bases between the two ends. CDR3 nucleotides: TGTGCCAGCAGTTTATATCAGGCCGGGGAGCTGTTTTTT. It specifies CASSLYQAGELFF.

This chain joins TRBV9 and TRBJ1-1, with D unresolved. CDR3 length equals 15 residues. Germline V gene data show CDR1 as SGDLS and CDR2 as YYNGEE. V was shortened by 6 bases and J by 3 bases, with 18 bases between the two germline ends. Written as DNA, the CDR3 is TGTGCCAGCACCCAATCGGGCAGCGAGTACACTGAAGCTTTCTTT. This sequence encodes CASTQSGSEYTEAFF.

V gene TRBV6-6 combines with J gene TRBJ1-2, with a possible D match to TRBD1 (6 bases). Germline CDR1 is MNHNY and CDR2 is SVGAGI (reference sequence). Trimming left V 4 bases short and J 0 bases short, with 12 bases between. The CDR3 is made up of 15 amino acids. The CDR3 loop is CASSLTGHANYGYTF. CDR3 bases: TGTGCCAGCAGTTTGACAGGACATGCTAACTATGGCTACACCTTC.

The CDR3 coding sequence is TGTGCCAGCACAAGTAGCAGCGTAGCCAAAAACATTCAGTACTTC. Protein product: CASTSSSVAKNIQYF. The rearrangement joins TRBV2 to TRBJ2-4, with D unclear. CDR3 length equals 15 residues. The V end was cut by 7 bases, the J end by 0 bases, with 13 bases between. The germline gives CDR1 SNHLY, CDR2 FYNNEI. Full variable domain (outside the CDR3, taken from reference TRBV2 and TRBJ2-4): EPEVTQTPSHQVTQMGQEVILRCVPISNHLYFYWYRQILGQKVEFLVSFYNNEISEKSEIFDDQFSVERPDGSNFTLKIRSTKLEDSAMYFCASTSSSVAKNIQYFGAGTRLSVL.

This clonotype was seen a handful of times. The J gene is TRBJ2-1, the V gene TRBV7-8; D is unresolved. The CDR3 is 13 amino acids. The V gene lost 5 bases and the J gene lost 4 bases, with 9 bases spanning the gap. Looked up from germline, CDR1 is SGHVS and CDR2 is FQNEAQ. CDR3 protein: CASSTQKYNEQFF. CDR3 nucleotide sequence: TGTGCCAGCAGCACACAGAAGTACAATGAGCAGTTCTTC.